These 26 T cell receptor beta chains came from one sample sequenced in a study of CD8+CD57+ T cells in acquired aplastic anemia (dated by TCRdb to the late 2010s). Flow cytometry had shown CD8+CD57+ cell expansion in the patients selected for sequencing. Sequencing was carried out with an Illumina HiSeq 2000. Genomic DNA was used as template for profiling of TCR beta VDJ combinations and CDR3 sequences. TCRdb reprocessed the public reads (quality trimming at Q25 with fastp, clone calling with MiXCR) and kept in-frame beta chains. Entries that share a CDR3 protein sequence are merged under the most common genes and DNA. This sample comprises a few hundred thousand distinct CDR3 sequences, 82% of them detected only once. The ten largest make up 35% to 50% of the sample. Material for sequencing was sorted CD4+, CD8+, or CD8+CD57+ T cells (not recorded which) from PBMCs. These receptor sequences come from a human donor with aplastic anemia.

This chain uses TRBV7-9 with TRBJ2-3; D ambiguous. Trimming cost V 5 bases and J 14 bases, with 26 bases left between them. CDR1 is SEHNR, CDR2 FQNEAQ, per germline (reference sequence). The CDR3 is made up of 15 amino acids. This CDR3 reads CASSPTRREQDTGYF. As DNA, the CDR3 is TGTGCCAGCAGCCCCACAAGGCGCGAGCAGGATACCGGGTATTTT.

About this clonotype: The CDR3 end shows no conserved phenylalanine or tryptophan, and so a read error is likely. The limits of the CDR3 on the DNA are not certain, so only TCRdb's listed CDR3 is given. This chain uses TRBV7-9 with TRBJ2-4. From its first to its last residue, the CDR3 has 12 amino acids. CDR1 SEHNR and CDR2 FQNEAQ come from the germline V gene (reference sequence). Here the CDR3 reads CASSGAGNIQSY.

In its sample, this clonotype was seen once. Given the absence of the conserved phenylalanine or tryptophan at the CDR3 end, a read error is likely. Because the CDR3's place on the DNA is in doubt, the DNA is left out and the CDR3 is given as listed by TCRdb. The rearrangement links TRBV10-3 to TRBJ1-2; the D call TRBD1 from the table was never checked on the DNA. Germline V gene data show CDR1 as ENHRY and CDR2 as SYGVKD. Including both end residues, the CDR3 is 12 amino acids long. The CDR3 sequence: CAISDRGGGYTL.

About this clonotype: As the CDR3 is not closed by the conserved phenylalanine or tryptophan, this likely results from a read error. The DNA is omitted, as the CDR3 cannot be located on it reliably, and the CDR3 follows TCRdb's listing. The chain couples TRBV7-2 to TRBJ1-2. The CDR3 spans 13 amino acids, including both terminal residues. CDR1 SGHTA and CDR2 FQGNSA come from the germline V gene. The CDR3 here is CASSQAVAGAYLL.

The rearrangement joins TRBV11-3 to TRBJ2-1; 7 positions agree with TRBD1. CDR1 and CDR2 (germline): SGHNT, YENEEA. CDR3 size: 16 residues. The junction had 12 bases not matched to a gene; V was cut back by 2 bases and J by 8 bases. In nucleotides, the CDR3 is TGTGCCAGCAGCTTACATCCCAGCAGGGGGAGCGATGAGCAGTTCTTC. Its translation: CASSLHPSRGSDEQFF.

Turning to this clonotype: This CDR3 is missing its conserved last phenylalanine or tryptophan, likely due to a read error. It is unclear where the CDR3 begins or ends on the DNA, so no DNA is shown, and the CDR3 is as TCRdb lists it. The chain's CDR3 is CASSFLAGQANLA. V gene TRBV7-9 combines with J gene TRBJ2-7; TRBD1, as called in the table, went unchecked against the DNA. The CDR3 spans 13 residues, counting both ends. The germline CDR1 and CDR2 sequences are SEHNR and FQNEAQ (reference sequence).

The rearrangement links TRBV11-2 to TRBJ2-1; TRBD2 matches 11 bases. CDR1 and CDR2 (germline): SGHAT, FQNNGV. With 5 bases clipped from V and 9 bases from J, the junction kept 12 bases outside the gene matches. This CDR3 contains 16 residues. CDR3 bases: TGTGCCAGCAGCCCAGGTAGCGGGGGGGCCGGGGCTGAGCAGTTCTTC. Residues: CASSPGSGGAGAEQFF.

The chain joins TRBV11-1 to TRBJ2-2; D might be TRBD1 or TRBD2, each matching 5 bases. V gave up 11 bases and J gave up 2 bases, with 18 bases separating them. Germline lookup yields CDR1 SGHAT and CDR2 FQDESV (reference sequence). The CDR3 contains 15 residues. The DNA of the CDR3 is TGTGCCTACCCCGGGACCGGACCTAACACCGGGGAGCTGTTTTTT. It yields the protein CAYPGTGPNTGELFF.

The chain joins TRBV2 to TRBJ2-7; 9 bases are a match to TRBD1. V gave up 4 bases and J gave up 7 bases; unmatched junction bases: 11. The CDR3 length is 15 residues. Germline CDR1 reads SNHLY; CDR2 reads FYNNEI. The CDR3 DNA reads TGTGCCAGCAGTGCGGACAGGGGCGCTTGGCGGGAGCAGTACTTC. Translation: CASSADRGAWREQYF.

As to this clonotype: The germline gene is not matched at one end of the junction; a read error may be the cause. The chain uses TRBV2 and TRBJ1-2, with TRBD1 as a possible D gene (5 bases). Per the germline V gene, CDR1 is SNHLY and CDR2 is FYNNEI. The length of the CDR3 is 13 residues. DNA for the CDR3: TGTGCCAGCAGCTTGGAGGCGGCACGGGGGTACTACTTC. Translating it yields CASSLEAARGYYF. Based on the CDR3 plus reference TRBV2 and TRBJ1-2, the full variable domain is EPEVTQTPSHQVTQMGQEVILRCVPISNHLYFYWYRQILGQKVEFLVSFYNNEISEKSEIFDDQFSVERPDGSNFTLKIRSTKLEDSAMYFCASSLEAARGYYFGSGTRLTVV.

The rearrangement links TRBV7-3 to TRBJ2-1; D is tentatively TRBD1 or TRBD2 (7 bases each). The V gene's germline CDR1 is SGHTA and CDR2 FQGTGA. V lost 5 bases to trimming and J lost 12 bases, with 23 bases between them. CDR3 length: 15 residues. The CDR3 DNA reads TGTGCCAGCAGCATAGATAGCCAGGGGGGGAAAGGGCAGTTCTTC. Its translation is CASSIDSQGGKGQFF.

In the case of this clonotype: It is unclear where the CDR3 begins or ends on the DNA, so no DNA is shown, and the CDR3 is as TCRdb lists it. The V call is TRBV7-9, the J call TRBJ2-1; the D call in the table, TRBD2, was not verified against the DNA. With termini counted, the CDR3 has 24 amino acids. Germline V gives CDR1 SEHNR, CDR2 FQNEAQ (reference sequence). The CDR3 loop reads CASSFQRSGGSHRYAVFWGNEQLF.

The CDR3 DNA reads TGTGCCAGCAGCCTCTGGATTCTCAATGAGCAGTTCTTC. Translation: CASSLWILNEQFF. V is TRBV5-6 and J is TRBJ2-1; no firm D call. V lost 4 bases, J lost 6 bases, and 11 bases lay in between. The CDR3 is 13 amino acids. The germline CDR1 and CDR2 sequences are SGHDT and YYEEEE.

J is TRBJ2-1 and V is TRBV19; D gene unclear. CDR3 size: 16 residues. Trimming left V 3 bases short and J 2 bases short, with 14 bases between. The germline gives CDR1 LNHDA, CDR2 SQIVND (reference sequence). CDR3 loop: CASSIRASVPYNEQFF. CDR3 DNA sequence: TGTGCCAGTAGTATTCGAGCCTCCGTCCCCTACAATGAGCAGTTCTTC.

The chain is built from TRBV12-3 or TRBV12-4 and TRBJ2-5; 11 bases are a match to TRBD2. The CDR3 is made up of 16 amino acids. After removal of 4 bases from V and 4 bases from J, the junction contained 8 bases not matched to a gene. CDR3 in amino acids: CASSYSGLAGGETQYF. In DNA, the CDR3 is TGTGCCAGCAGTTACTCGGGCCTAGCGGGAGGAGAGACCCAGTACTTC.

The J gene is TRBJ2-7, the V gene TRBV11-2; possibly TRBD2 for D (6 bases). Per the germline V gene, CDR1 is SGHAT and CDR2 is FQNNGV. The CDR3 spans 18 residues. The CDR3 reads CASSFRADGTGGTYKQYV. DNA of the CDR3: TGTGCCAGCAGCTTTCGTGCAGACGGGACCGGGGGTACCTACAAGCAGTATGTT.

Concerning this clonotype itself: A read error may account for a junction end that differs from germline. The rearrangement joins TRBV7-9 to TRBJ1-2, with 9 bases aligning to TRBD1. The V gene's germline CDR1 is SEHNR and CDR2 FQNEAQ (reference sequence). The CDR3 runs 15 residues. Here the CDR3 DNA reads TGTGCCGGACAGGGGACTAGGGAGACCCAGTATGTCTACACCTTC. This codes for CAGQGTRETQYVYTF.

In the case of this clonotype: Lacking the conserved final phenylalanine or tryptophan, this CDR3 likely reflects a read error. The CDR3 region is CASSPGSTVQYV. The DNA for the CDR3 is TGTGCCAGCAGCCCAGGGTCAACGGTCCAGTATGTT. The rearrangement joins TRBV7-9 to TRBJ2-3; perhaps TRBD1 as D (5 bases). CDR1 and CDR2 from the germline V gene are SEHNR and FQNEAQ (reference sequence). The CDR3 totals 12 residues. V dropped 5 bases and J dropped 12 bases, with 15 bases sitting between them.

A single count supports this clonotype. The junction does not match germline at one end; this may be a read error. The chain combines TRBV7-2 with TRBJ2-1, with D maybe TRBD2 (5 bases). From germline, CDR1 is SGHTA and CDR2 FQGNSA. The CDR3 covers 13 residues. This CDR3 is CVSSSGVTGGKLF. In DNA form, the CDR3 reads TGTGTCAGCAGCTCCGGGGTTACGGGTGGAAAGCTCTTC. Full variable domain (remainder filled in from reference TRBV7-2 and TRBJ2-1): GAGVSQSPSNKVTEKGKDVELRCDPISGHTALYWYRQSLGQGLEFLIYFQGNSAPDKSGLPSDRFSAERTGGSVSTLTIQRTQQEDSAVYLCVSSSGVTGGKLFGPGTRLTVL.

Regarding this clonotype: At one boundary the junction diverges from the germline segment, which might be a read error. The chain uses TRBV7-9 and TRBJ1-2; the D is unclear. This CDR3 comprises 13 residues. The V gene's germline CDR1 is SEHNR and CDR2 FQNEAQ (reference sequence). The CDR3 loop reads CASSLGHGADTHF. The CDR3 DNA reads TGTGCCAGCAGCTTAGGCCATGGAGCAGATACCCACTTC.

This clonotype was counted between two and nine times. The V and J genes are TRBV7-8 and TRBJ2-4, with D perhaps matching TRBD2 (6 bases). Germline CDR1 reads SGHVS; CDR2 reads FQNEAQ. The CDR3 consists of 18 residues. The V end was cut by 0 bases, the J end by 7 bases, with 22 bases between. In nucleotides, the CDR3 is TGTGCCAGCAGCTTAGCGGGAGGTCCCGATACGCAGAATAACATTCAGTACTTC. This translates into CASSLAGGPDTQNNIQYF.

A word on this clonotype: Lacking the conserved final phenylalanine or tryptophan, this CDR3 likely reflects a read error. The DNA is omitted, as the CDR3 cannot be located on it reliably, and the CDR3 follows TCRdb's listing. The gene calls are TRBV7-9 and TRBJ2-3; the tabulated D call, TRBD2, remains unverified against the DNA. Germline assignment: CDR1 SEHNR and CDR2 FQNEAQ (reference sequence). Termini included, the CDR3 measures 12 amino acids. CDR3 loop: CASSLAGSYQSN.

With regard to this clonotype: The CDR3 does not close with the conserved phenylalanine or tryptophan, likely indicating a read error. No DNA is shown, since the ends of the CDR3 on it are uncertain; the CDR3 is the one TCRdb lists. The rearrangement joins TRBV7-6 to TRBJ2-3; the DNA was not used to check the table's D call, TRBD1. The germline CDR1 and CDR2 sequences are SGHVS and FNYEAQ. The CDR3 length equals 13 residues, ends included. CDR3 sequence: CASSSNRGLSPHH.

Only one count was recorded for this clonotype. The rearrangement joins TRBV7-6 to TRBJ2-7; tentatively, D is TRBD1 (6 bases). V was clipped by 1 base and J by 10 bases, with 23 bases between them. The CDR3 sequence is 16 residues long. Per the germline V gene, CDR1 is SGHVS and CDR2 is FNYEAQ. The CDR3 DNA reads TGTGCCAGCAGCTTAGACAGGGAAGCGGACACCATAGATCAGTACTTC. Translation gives CASSLDREADTIDQYF.

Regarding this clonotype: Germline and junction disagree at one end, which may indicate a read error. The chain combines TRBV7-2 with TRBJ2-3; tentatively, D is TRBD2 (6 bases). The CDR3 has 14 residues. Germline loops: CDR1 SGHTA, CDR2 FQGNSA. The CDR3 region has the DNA TGTGCCAGTAGTATCGCTGGAGGGCCCGGGGAGACGCAGTTT. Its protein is CASSIAGGPGETQF.

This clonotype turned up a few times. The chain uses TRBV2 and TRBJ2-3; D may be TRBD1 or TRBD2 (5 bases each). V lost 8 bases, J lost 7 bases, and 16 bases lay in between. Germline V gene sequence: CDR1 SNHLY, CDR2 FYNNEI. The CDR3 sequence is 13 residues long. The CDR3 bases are TGTGCCAGCGGGGACCTGGGCCCAAATACGCAGTATTTT. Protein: CASGDLGPNTQYF.